The present T cell receptor (beta chain) was sequenced within a study of circulating CD8 cells and anti-PD-1 response in melanoma. From live CD3+CD8+TCRalphabeta+ cells, four PD-1 and/or TIGIT subsets were sorted. The QIAseq Immune Repertoire TCR panel built the libraries from approximately 15 ng of total RNA. TCRdb reprocessed the reads via MiXCR and lists one record per CDR3 protein. The sample comprises 2,000 to 3,000 distinct CDR3 sequences, approximately 6.4% of which are singletons, and less than 3.5% rests with the top ten. The germline V and J ends were trimmed by 10 bases and 2 bases, with 12 bases remaining between them. The CDR3 spans 12 residues. Looked up from germline, CDR1 is LNHDA and CDR2 is SQIVND (reference sequence).

The sequence derives from a human donor with melanoma. The sequencing used CD8+ T cells from PBMCs, collected at baseline or after one month of anti-PD-1 therapy (not recorded which). The chain employs TRBV19 and TRBJ2-7; possible D gene TRBD1, 6 bases. The CDR3 is CATKQGPYEQYF. The CDR3, as DNA: TGTGCCACAAAACAGGGCCCCTACGAGCAGTACTTC.